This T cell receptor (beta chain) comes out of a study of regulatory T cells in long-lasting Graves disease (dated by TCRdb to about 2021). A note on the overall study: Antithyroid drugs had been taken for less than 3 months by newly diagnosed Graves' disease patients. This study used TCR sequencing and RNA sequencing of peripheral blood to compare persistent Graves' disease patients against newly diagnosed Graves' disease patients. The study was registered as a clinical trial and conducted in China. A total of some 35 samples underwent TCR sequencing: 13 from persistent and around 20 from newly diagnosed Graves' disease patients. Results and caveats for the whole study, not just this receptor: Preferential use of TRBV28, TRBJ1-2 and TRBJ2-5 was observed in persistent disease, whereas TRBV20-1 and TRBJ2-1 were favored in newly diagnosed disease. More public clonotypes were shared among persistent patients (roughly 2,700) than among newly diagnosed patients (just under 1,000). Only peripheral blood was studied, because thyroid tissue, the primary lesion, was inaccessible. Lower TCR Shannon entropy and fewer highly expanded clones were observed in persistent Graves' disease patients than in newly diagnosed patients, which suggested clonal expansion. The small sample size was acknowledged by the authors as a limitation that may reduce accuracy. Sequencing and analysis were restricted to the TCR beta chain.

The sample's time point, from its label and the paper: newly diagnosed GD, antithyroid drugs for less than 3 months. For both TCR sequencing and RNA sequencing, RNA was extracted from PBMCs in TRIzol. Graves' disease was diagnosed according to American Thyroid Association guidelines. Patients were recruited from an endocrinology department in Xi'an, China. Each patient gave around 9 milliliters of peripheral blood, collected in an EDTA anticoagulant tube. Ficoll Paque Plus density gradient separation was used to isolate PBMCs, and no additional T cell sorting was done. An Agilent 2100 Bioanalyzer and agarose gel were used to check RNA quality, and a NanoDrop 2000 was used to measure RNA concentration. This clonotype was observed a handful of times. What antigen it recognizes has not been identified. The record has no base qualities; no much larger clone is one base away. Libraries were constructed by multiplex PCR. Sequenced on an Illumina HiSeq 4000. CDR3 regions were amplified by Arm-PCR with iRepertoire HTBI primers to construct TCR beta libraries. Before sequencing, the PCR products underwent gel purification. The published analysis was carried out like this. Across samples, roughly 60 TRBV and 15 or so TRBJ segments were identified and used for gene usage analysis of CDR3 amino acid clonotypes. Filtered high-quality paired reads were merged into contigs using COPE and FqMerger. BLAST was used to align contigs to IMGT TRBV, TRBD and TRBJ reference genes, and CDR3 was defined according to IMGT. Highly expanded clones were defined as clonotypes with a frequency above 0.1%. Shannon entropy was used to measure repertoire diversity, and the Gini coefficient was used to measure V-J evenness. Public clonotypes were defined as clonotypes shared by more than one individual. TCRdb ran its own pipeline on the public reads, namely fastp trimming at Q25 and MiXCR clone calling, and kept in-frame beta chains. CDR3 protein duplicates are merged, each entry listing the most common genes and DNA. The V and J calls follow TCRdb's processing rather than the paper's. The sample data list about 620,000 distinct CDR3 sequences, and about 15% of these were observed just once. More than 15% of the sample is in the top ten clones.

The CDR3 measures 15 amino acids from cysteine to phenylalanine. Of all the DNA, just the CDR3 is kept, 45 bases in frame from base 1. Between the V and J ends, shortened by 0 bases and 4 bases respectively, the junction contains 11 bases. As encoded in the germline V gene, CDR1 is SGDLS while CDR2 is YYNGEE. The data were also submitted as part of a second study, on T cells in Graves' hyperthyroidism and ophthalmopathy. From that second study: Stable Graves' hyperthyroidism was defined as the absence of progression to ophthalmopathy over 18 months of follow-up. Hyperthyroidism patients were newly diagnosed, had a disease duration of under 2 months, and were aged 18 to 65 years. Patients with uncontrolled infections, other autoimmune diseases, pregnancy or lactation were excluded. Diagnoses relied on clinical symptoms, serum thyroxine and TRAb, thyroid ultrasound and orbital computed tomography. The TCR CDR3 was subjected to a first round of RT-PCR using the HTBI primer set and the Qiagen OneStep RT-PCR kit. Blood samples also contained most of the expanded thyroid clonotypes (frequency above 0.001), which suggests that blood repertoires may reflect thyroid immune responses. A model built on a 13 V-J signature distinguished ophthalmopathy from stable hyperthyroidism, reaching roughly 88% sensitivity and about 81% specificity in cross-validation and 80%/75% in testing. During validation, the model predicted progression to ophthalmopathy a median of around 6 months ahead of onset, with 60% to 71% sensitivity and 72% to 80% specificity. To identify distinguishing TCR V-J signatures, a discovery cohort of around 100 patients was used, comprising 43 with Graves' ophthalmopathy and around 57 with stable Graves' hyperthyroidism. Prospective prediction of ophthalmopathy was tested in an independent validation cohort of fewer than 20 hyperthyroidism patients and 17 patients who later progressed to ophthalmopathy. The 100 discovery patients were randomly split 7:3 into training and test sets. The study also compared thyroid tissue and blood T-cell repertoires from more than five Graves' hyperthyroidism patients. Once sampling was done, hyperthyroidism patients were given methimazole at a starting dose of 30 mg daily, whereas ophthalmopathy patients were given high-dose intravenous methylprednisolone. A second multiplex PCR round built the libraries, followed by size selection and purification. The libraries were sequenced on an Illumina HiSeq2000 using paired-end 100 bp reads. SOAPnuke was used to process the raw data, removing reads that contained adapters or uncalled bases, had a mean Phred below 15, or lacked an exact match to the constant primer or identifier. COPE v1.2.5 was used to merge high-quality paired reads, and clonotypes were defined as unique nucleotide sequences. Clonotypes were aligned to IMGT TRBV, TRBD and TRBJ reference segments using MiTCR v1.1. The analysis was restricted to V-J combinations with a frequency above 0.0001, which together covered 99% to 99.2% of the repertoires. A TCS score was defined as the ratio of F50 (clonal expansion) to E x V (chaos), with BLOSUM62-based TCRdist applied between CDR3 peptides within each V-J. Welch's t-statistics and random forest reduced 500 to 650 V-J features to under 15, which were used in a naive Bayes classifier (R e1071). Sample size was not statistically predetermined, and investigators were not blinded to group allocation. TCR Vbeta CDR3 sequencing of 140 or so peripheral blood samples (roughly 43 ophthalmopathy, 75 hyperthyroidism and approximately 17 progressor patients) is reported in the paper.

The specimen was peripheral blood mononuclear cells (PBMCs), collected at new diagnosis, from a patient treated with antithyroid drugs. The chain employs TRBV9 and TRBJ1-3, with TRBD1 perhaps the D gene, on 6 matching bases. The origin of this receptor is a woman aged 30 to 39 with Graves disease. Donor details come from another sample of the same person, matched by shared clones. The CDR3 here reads CASSVVSGVGNTIYF. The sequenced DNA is TGTGCCAGCAGCGTAGTTTCAGGGGTCGGAAACACCATATATTTT.